These T cell receptor beta chains were read from a single sample in a study of cytomegalovirus exposure and HLA in healthy donors. Here immunoSEQ multiplex PCR was the method, and the copy in TCRdb shows in-frame clones only, minus some. This sample yields about 200,000 clones, of which over 65% are seen a single time; 0.63% belongs to the top ten. What was sequenced was PBMCs. The receptor source for this set is a man aged 18-30 years in good health and CMV-seronegative. The conserved cysteine and the conserved F or W are not part of the CDR3 here. Each record gives: D gene, J gene, V gene, CDR3 protein. A D gene is named only where the DNA matches it firmly.

D gene: .; J gene: TRBJ2-1; V gene: TRBV29-1; CDR3 protein: SVAQVSSYNEQF
D gene: .; J gene: TRBJ2-7; V gene: TRBV7-9; CDR3 protein: ASSLVSGVRPRVQY
D gene: .; J gene: TRBJ1-5; V gene: TRBV5-1; CDR3 protein: ASSLSGYSNQPQH
D gene: TRBD2; J gene: TRBJ2-7; V gene: TRBV4-1; CDR3 protein: ASSQVAGREIYEQY
D gene: TRBD1; J gene: TRBJ1-5; V gene: TRBV6-1; CDR3 protein: ASSRTGASNQPQH
D gene: .; J gene: TRBJ2-1; V gene: TRBV5-4; CDR3 protein: ASSGNSWVSAVKHNEQF
D gene: TRBD2; J gene: TRBJ2-3; V gene: TRBV4-2; CDR3 protein: ASSQDLPSGIVDTQY
D gene: .; J gene: TRBJ1-5; V gene: TRBV12-5; CDR3 protein: ASGAPQVPINQPQH
D gene: .; J gene: TRBJ1-3; V gene: TRBV6-5; CDR3 protein: ASSSGTRSGNTIY
D gene: TRBD2; J gene: TRBJ2-7; V gene: TRBV5-1; CDR3 protein: ASSSSNPSGSSYEQY
D gene: TRBD1; J gene: TRBJ1-6; V gene: TRBV10-3; CDR3 protein: AISGQGDLSPLH
D gene: TRBD2; J gene: TRBJ2-7; V gene: TRBV9; CDR3 protein: ASSVELASYEQY
D gene: TRBD2; J gene: TRBJ2-3; V gene: TRBV18; CDR3 protein: ASSSSGSWDTQY
D gene: .; J gene: TRBJ2-7; V gene: TRBV30; CDR3 protein: AWKRGPLYEQY
D gene: TRBD2; J gene: TRBJ2-2; V gene: TRBV11-1; CDR3 protein: ASSSLVVIAGDPGELF
D gene: .; J gene: TRBJ1-1; V gene: TRBV5-5; CDR3 protein: ASSLAGMNTEAF
D gene: .; J gene: TRBJ2-7; V gene: TRBV7-9; CDR3 protein: ASSLREGYEQY
D gene: TRBD1; J gene: TRBJ2-7; V gene: TRBV30; CDR3 protein: AWNPGQGNEQY